These T cell receptor beta chains were read from a single sample in a study of CD8 T cells in ankylosing spondylitis. One entry per CDR3 protein, called by TCRdb with MiXCR from the 5' RACE reads. The sample consists of 340,000 or so distinct CDR3 sequences, approximately 14% of them appearing once. The sample taken for sequencing was blood, either unsorted or a sorted T cell fraction (not recorded which). The source is a male donor with ankylosing spondylitis or in good health (not recorded which). Each CDR3 is given with its conserved first and last residue. The D gene is left open where the match is weak. Clone sizes are given selectively: once, few, many, or a class where the clone is expanded.

>once|TRBJ2-2|TRBD1|TRBV7-6
TGTGCCAGCAGCTTAGAACAGGGGCTTGCCGGGGAGCTGTTTTTT
CASSLEQGLAGELFF
>many|TRBJ1-3|TRBD1|TRBV5-1
TGCGCCAGCAGCTCGACGAGACAGGGCTCTGGAAACACCATATATTTT
CASSSTRQGSGNTIYF
>-|TRBJ2-2|-|TRBV6-1
TGTGCCAGCAGAATTCCGGGACGGGGGAACACCGGGGAGCTGTTTTTT
CASRIPGRGNTGELFF
>many|TRBJ2-3|-|TRBV12-3/TRBV12-4
TGTGCCAGCAGCCGGCCGACAGGCTTTAGCACAGATACGCAGTATTTT
CASSRPTGFSTDTQYF
>few|TRBJ2-2|TRBD1|TRBV6-1
TGTGCCAGCATACCTAAACCGGGACAGGGAAACACCGGGGAGCTGTTTTTT
CASIPKPGQGNTGELFF
>few|TRBJ2-7|-|TRBV7-2
TGTGCCAGCAGCCCCAGACAGTCCTACGAGCAGTACTTC
CASSPRQSYEQYF
>many|TRBJ1-1|-|TRBV12-3/TRBV12-4
TGTGCCAGCAGTTTTGGGCCCCGGAAGGGGAACACTGAAGCTTTCTTT
CASSFGPRKGNTEAFF
>many|TRBJ1-1|-|TRBV13
TGTGCCAGCAGCTTGCATCACAGGGACACTGAAGCTTTCTTT
CASSLHHRDTEAFF
>few|TRBJ2-3|-|TRBV9
TGTGCCAGCAGCGTGGGAGGGGGGTACGACACAGATACGCAGTATTTT
CASSVGGGYDTDTQYF
>many|TRBJ1-3|-|TRBV3-1
TGTGCCAGCAGCCAAGTTTCACCGGGACTCAACCTTCCGAGCTCTGGAAACACCATATATTTT
CASSQVSPGLNLPSSGNTIYF
>-|TRBJ2-7|TRBD2|TRBV6-1
TGTGCCAGCAGGACTTTAGCGGGGGACTCCTACGGGCAGTACTTC
CASRTLAGDSYGQYF
>few|TRBJ2-1|-|TRBV24-1
TGTGCCACCAGTGATGCCGGGGGTAGCAATGAGCAGTTCTTC
CATSDAGGSNEQFF
>-|TRBJ2-2|-|TRBV28
TGTGCCAGCAGAGCGAGCGGGGAGCTGTTTTTT
CASRASGELFF
>-|TRBJ2-3|-|TRBV14
TGTGCCAGCAGCCCCGGGCTCCCGTGCTTAGCGGTCACAGATACGCAGTATTTT
CASSPGLPCLAVTDTQYF
>few|TRBJ2-5|-|TRBV14
TGTGCCAGCAGCCATGCGACGGACCAGTACTTC
CASSHATDQYF
>-|TRBJ1-2|-|TRBV2
TGTGCCAGCAGAAGGGAAATTGGAACCTATGGCTACACCTTC
CASRREIGTYGYTF
>many|TRBJ1-1|-|TRBV5-1
TGCGCCAGCAGCACGGGAAACACTGAAGCTTTCTTT
CASSTGNTEAFF
>-|TRBJ2-7|TRBD2|TRBV10-3
TGTGCCATCAGTGGGACTAGCGGAGCTACGGAGCAGTACTTC
CAISGTSGATEQYF
>many|TRBJ2-7|-|TRBV7-2
TGTGCCAGCAGCCCGGTGGCGGTCCCCTACTACGAGCAGTACTTC
CASSPVAVPYYEQYF
>-|TRBJ1-3|TRBD1|TRBV29-1
TGCAGCGTTGAAGACTTAACGACAGGGAGCTCAGGAAACACCATATATTTT
CSVEDLTTGSSGNTIYF
>-|TRBJ2-7|-|TRBV7-2
TGTGCCAGCAGCTTAGTAGGCCGGGACGAGCAGTACTTC
CASSLVGRDEQYF
>-|TRBJ1-5|-|TRBV29-1
TGCAGCGTTTGTGTAGGGGGGGGCAATCAGCCCCAGCATTTT
CSVCVGGGNQPQHF
>few|TRBJ1-1|-|TRBV5-6
TGTGCCAGCAGCCGCGAAGTGTGGGGGCCAGCTTTCTTT
CASSREVWGPAFF
>few|TRBJ2-3|-|TRBV6-5
TGTGCCAGCAGTTATAGGGCATACACAGATACGCAGTATTTT
CASSYRAYTDTQYF
>-|TRBJ2-1|-|TRBV30
TGTGCCTGGAATTGGGGAAATGAGCAGTTCTTC
CAWNWGNEQFF
>-|TRBJ2-3|-|TRBV3-1
TGTGCCAGCAGCCACAACCCCGGGGGAGATACGCAGTATTTT
CASSHNPGGDTQYF
>-|TRBJ2-5|-|TRBV12-3/TRBV12-4
TGTGCCAGCAGCACCTCGTGGGAGACCCAGTACTTC
CASSTSWETQYF
>few|TRBJ2-6|-|TRBV19
TGTGCCAGTAGTATCTTCCTCTCTGGGGCCAACGTCCTGACTTTC
CASSIFLSGANVLTF
>-|TRBJ2-3|-|TRBV4-2
TGTGCCAGCAGCCCGCGGGGTGGGCAAACTAGCACAGATACGCAGTATTTT
CASSPRGGQTSTDTQYF
>few|TRBJ1-2|TRBD1|TRBV12-3/TRBV12-4
TGTGCCAGCAGCCCCTGGGACAGGGACTATGGCTACACCTTC
CASSPWDRDYGYTF
>-|TRBJ2-3|-|TRBV20-1
TGCAGTGCTAGTAGGGACGGTTTCAAAGATACGCAGTATTTT
CSASRDGFKDTQYF
>few|TRBJ2-4|-|TRBV5-1
TGCGCCAGCAGCCTAAATCTAGCCAAAAACATTCAGTACTTC
CASSLNLAKNIQYF